This T cell receptor (beta chain) was identified during a study of CD8+ T cells in alopecia areata. Notes on the study in general: Whereas mice showed it more clearly, TCR sharing across patients was murkier, possibly because of HLA. Higher clonality and more expanded CD8+ clones appeared in lesional than normal scalp.

V was pared by 7 bases and J by 4 bases, with 10 bases between. This CDR3 has 11 amino acids. The V gene's germline CDR1 is SQVTM and CDR2 ANQGSEA. In a group of four to six patients, CD4+ cells were sorted into CD25+CD127- cells. Both peripheral blood and punch biopsies of lesional scalp skin were obtained from patients who had alopecia areata. A remark on this clone: The target antigen is unknown.

Extracted RNA was reverse transcribed into cDNA, the sequencing template. The data were produced by immunoSEQ multiplex PCR, yet TCRdb's version contains in-frame clones alone and is incomplete. Of tens of thousands of clones listed, over 50% were seen once; the top ten hold approximately 2%. This receptor was identified in a human donor with alopecia areata. The sample was CD4+ Tregs sorted from blood. V is TRBV29-1 and J is TRBJ1-2; D is unclear. CDR3 region: CSAVGIYGYTF. The CDR3 nucleotides are TGCAGCGCGGTTGGGATCTATGGCTACACCTTC.